This T cell receptor (beta chain) comes out of a study of tumor-infiltrating lymphocytes in primary liver carcinoma. A remark on this clonotype: The antigen is undetermined.

With around 500 ng total RNA as template and a constant-region primer, TCR beta cDNA was made. The TCR beta library was amplified through three nested multiplex PCR rounds in a modified ARM-PCR procedure. The opening two PCR rounds, ten to eleven cycles each, paired TRBV1-TRBV30 forward primers with a C-beta reverse primer. TCRdb redid the calling of the multiplex PCR reads with MiXCR, one entry per CDR3 protein. The sample consists of about 64,000 distinct CDR3 sequences, about 71% of them appearing once. The V gene lost 5 bases and the J gene lost 11 bases, with 18 bases spanning the gap. This CDR3 spans 13 amino acids. Germline lookup yields CDR1 MNHNS and CDR2 SASEGT. Bulk tissue was left unsorted, and RNA and DNA were co-extracted from around 18-30 mg of it. General study points: Representation across all five tumor regions was limited to only about 7.5-24% of top clones.

The chain joins TRBV6-1 to TRBJ1-1; unclear D gene. The clonotype originates from a man aged 35 to 55 with primary liver carcinoma and hepatitis B virus infection. What was sequenced was liver tumor tissue from sampling region 4. The subset denotes: tumor region T4, right-lateral pole. The DNA for the CDR3 is TGTGCCAGCAGTAAAATGACGGTATCGGATGCTTTCTTT. It is translated as CASSKMTVSDAFF.